The 20 T cell receptor beta chains presented below share a single source sample, sequenced in a study of T-cell reconstitution after alpha-beta-depleted transplantation in children. The study, taken as a whole, reports: Reportedly, roughly two months post-transplant, alpha-beta T cells arose from several hundred expanded graft clones.

Their antigens remain unidentified. The TCRbeta library was prepared with unique molecular identifiers. TCRdb processed the PCR reads anew with MiXCR; each CDR3 protein has one entry. The sample records fewer than 40,000 distinct CDR3 sequences, approximately 7% being singletons. Sequencing used peripheral blood, obtained 60 days after TCRalphabeta/CD19-depleted stem cell transplant. Receptors originate from a child under two years old who had a stem cell transplant for acute myeloid leukemia, so the T cells may come from the graft donor.

The chain recombines TRBV7-2 with TRBJ2-7; D is possibly TRBD1 or TRBD2 (6 bases each). The germline CDR1 and CDR2 sequences are SGHTA and FQGNSA. V was pared by 1 base and J by 1 base, with 11 bases between. The CDR3 is 15 amino acids. As DNA, the CDR3 is TGTGCCAGCAGCTTAGGGCAGGGGAGGTCCTACGAGCAGTACTTC. Its protein is CASSLGQGRSYEQYF. Combining the CDR3 with reference TRBV7-2 and TRBJ2-7 gives the whole variable domain GAGVSQSPSNKVTEKGKDVELRCDPISGHTALYWYRQSLGQGLEFLIYFQGNSAPDKSGLPSDRFSAERTGGSVSTLTIQRTQQEDSAVYLCASSLGQGRSYEQYFGPGTRLTVT.

This clonotype was seen repeatedly, ten times or more. The gene calls are TRBV7-7 and TRBJ2-1; 8 bases line up with TRBD2. Germline V lookup: CDR1 SSHAT, CDR2 FNYEAQ (reference sequence). This CDR3 comprises 13 residues. CDR3 in amino acids: CASPGTRDNEQFF. CDR3 DNA: TGTGCTAGCCCCGGGACTAGAGACAATGAGCAGTTCTTC.

This clonotype has a count of ten or more. J is TRBJ1-3 and V is TRBV7-9; D remains ambiguous. The germline V gene encodes CDR1 SEHNR and CDR2 FQNEAQ (reference sequence). V shed 5 bases and J shed 4 bases, with 15 bases lying between them. This CDR3 contains 15 residues. The CDR3 nucleotides are TGTGCCAGCAGCGGCCTCCCGACGTCGGGAAACACCATATATTTT. Amino acid sequence: CASSGLPTSGNTIYF.

This clonotype showed up many times. The CDR3 nucleotides read TGTGCCAGCAGCGTATCCCTAGCGGGGGGGCAGCGCACCGGGGAGCTGTTTTTT. Its translation: CASSVSLAGGQRTGELFF. The rearrangement uses TRBV9 and TRBJ2-2; 12 nucleotides align to TRBD2. J lost 4 bases, V lost 1 base, and 8 bases had no gene match. The germline gives CDR1 SGDLS, CDR2 YYNGEE. There are 18 residues in the CDR3. Based on the CDR3 plus reference TRBV9 and TRBJ2-2, the full variable domain is DSGVTQTPKHLITATGQRVTLRCSPRSGDLSVYWYQQSLDQGLQFLIQYYNGEERAKGNILERFSAQQFPDLHSELNLSSLELGDSALYFCASSVSLAGGQRTGELFFGEGSRLTVL.

At least ten counts were recorded for this clonotype. The V call is TRBV30, the J call TRBJ2-7; TRBD1 matches at 10 bases. Germline V CDR1 and CDR2: GTSNPN, SVGIG (reference sequence). Trimming took 1 base from V and 3 from J; bases not matched to a gene: 3. This CDR3 has 14 residues. This CDR3 is CAWSADRGIYEQYF. In nucleotides, the CDR3 is TGTGCCTGGAGTGCGGACAGGGGGATCTACGAGCAGTACTTC.

This clonotype showed up many times. The gene calls are TRBV25-1 and TRBJ2-2, with a weak D call TRBD1 (7 bases). CDR3 size: 14 residues. Germline CDR1 and CDR2: MGHDK and SYGVNS. The ends were cut back, 5 bases at V and 4 bases at J, with 11 bases in the middle. The CDR3 region has the DNA TGTGCCAGCAGTCCAGGGGGGAGCACCGGGGAGCTGTTTTTT. It codes for CASSPGGSTGELFF.

The table lists this clonotype with many counts. This chain connects TRBV4-1 to TRBJ1-1; D perhaps matches TRBD1 (6 bases). CDR1 MGHRA and CDR2 YSYEKL come from the germline V gene. V lost 4 bases to trimming and J lost 3 bases, with 15 bases between them. This CDR3 region has 15 residues. The CDR3 nucleotides are TGCGCCAGCAGCCTGAGGAGGGCAGGGGACACTGAAGCTTTCTTT. It specifies CASSLRRAGDTEAFF.

This clonotype was detected ten times or more. This chain uses TRBV7-2 with TRBJ2-1, with D perhaps matching TRBD2 (5 bases). The CDR3 is 13 amino acids. CDR1 SGHTA and CDR2 FQGNSA come from the germline V gene. Trimming took off 5 bases at V and 7 bases at J, with 12 bases between the two ends. CDR3 DNA: TGTGCCAGCAGCCTGAACCGGGAAAATGAGCAGTTCTTC. The encoded protein is CASSLNRENEQFF.

This clonotype showed up many times. V usage is TRBV5-1 and J usage is TRBJ2-3; D is possibly TRBD1 (6 bases). CDR1 SGHRS and CDR2 YFSETQ come from the germline V gene. This CDR3 is 15 amino acids long. Trimming cost V 4 bases and J 5 bases, with 17 bases left between them. CDR3 residues: CASSPEGHRGDTQYF. In nucleotides, the CDR3 is TGCGCCAGCAGCCCCGAGGGACATCGAGGAGATACGCAGTATTTT.

This clonotype was observed many times. V is TRBV12-3 or TRBV12-4 and J is TRBJ2-3; D remains ambiguous. V was shortened by 7 bases and J by 0 bases, with 11 bases between the two germline ends. This CDR3 is built from 14 residues. The DNA of the CDR3 is TGTGCCAGCACGCCTGGGAAGAGCACAGATACGCAGTATTTT. It yields the protein CASTPGKSTDTQYF.

This clonotype has at least ten counts. This chain joins TRBV4-1 and TRBJ2-1; 7 nucleotides line up with TRBD1. CDR3 length: 13 amino acids. The V segment lost 1 base and the J segment 8 bases; nucleotides outside the gene matches: 2. Germline lookup yields CDR1 MGHRA and CDR2 YSYEKL. The CDR3 loop reads CASSQGTGHEQFF. For the CDR3, the DNA is TGCGCCAGCAGCCAAGGGACAGGTCATGAGCAGTTCTTC.

Comments on this clonotype: A much more abundant neighbour one base away suggests this may be a read error. The chain is built from TRBV20-1 and TRBJ1-2; no definite D call. The CDR3 contains 9 residues. Germline values: CDR1 DFQATT, CDR2 SNEGSKA (reference sequence). CDR3 coding DNA: TGCGGCGGAGGGCCTCGCTACACCTTC. Encoded protein: CGGGPRYTF.

This clonotype was detected ten times or more. The chain joins TRBV6-2 or TRBV6-3 to TRBJ2-1, with D tentatively TRBD2 (6 bases). The ends were cut back, 8 bases at V and 5 bases at J, with 19 bases in the middle. The CDR3 has 15 amino acids. CDR1 is MNHEY, CDR2 SVGEGT, per germline. CDR3 sequence (DNA): TGTGCCAGCGGGCGGGGACCCTGGGGGGACAATGAGCAGTTCTTC. Protein: CASGRGPWGDNEQFF.

At least ten counts were recorded for this clonotype. The gene calls are TRBV4-3 and TRBJ2-3, with TRBD1 as a possible D gene (5 bases). CDR1 and CDR2 from the germline V gene are LGHNA and YSLEER. This CDR3 region has 15 residues. The V gene lost 2 bases and the J gene lost 4 bases, with 13 bases spanning the gap. As DNA, the CDR3 is TGCGCCAGCAGCCAAAGAGGCAGGGCGGCAGATACGCAGTATTTT. Its translation is CASSQRGRAADTQYF.

This clonotype was counted many times. This rearrangement joins TRBV6-5 to TRBJ2-2; TRBD2 agrees at 8 bases. With 3 bases clipped from V and 7 bases from J, the junction kept 7 bases outside the gene matches. Germline V gene data show CDR1 as MNHEY and CDR2 as SVGAGI. The CDR3 loop spans 15 amino acids. The CDR3 DNA is TGTGCCAGCAGTTATATAGCGGGGCCTAACGGGGAGCTGTTTTTT. Residues: CASSYIAGPNGELFF.

This clonotype was picked up many times. The rearrangement uses TRBV9 and TRBJ2-1; TRBD1 matches at 7 bases. Germline-derived CDR1 and CDR2 are SGDLS and YYNGEE. J lost 7 bases, V lost 4 bases, and 5 bases had no gene match. The CDR3 is made up of 13 amino acids. Written as DNA, the CDR3 is TGTGCCAGCAGCCCCTACAGGGGAAATGAGCAGTTCTTC. Translating it yields CASSPYRGNEQFF.

This clonotype was counted at least ten times. The chain has TRBV6-1 and TRBJ2-1; TRBD1 might be the D (5 bases). Germline V CDR1 and CDR2: MNHNS, SASEGT. V was trimmed by 4 bases and J by 4 bases, leaving 14 bases between them. This CDR3 contains 15 residues. In DNA form, the CDR3 reads TGTGCCAGCAGTGGGACACATCACCCTTACAATGAGCAGTTCTTC. This encodes CASSGTHHPYNEQFF.

This clonotype was observed at least ten times. The chain combines TRBV12-3 or TRBV12-4 with TRBJ1-4; maybe TRBD1 (6 bases). CDR3 length: 14 residues. Trimming left V 10 bases short and J 10 bases short, with 22 bases between. The CDR3 here is CATKKGGREGKLFF. The CDR3, as DNA: TGTGCCACCAAAAAGGGGGGTCGGGAAGGAAAACTGTTTTTT.

As regards this clonotype: The junction departs from the called germline gene at one end, perhaps through a read error. The chain links TRBV12-3 or TRBV12-4 to TRBJ2-5, with 7 bases aligning to TRBD1. The CDR3 contains 14 residues. The CDR3 is CAGSTGAGWETQYF. DNA of the CDR3: TGTGCCGGCAGTACAGGGGCCGGGTGGGAGACCCAGTACTTC.

This clonotype was counted at least ten times. This chain links TRBV4-3 with TRBJ2-7; D not certain. CDR1 and CDR2 from the germline V gene are LGHNA and YSLEER. Trimming stripped 0 bases from V and 4 bases from J, with 10 bases between. CDR3 length: 14 amino acids. Here the CDR3 reads CASSQDRAFYEQYF. DNA for the CDR3: TGCGCCAGCAGCCAAGATCGGGCATTTTACGAGCAGTACTTC.